Listed here are 20 T cell receptor beta chains from one sample, sequenced in a study of T-cell reconstitution after alpha-beta-depleted transplantation in children. The authors prepared the TCRbeta library with unique molecular identifiers. TCRdb itself ran the PCR reads through MiXCR, one entry per CDR3 protein. The sample gives fewer than 1 million distinct CDR3 sequences, 16% of which show up once; approximately 5% is in the top ten. The sequenced sample was PBMCs, mostly from graft donor cells, obtained 360 days after TCRalphabeta/CD19-depleted stem cell transplant. Receptors originate from a male patient younger than 18 who had a stem cell transplant for acute lymphoblastic leukemia, so the T cells may come from the graft donor.

The J gene is TRBJ1-5, the V gene TRBV11-2; D gene ambiguous. The CDR3 has 17 amino acids. CDR1 SGHAT and CDR2 FQNNGV come from the germline V gene. V was shortened by 3 bases and J by 4 bases, with 19 bases between the two germline ends. The CDR3 here is CASSFRPAFSVNQPQHF. The CDR3, as DNA: TGTGCCAGCAGCTTCCGACCGGCCTTCTCTGTAAATCAGCCCCAGCATTTT.

The chain combines TRBV5-1 with TRBJ2-3; D possibly corresponds to TRBD1 (6 bases). This CDR3 has 16 residues. V shed 0 bases and J shed 4 bases, with 15 bases lying between them. The germline V gene has CDR1 SGHRS and CDR2 YFSETQ. As DNA, the CDR3 is TGCGCCAGCAGCTTGGCCACGGGACACACCCCAGATACGCAGTATTTT. It specifies CASSLATGHTPDTQYF.

This rearrangement joins TRBV20-1 to TRBJ1-2; D unclear. Trimming removed 7 bases from V and 7 bases from J, with 7 bases in between. There are 9 residues in the CDR3. Germline V gene data show CDR1 as DFQATT and CDR2 as SNEGSKA (reference sequence). In DNA form, the CDR3 reads TGCAGTGGAGGGTTTGGCTACACCTTC. It translates to CSGGFGYTF.

This clonotype was counted ten times or more. The chain carries TRBV7-7 and TRBJ2-7; 11 bases fit TRBD2. The V gene end was trimmed by 1 base and the J gene end by 3 bases; junction bases not matched to a gene: 2. CDR3 size: 15 residues. Germline V gene data show CDR1 as SSHAT and CDR2 as FNYEAQ (reference sequence). The CDR3: CASSLVTSGNYEQYF. The CDR3 DNA sequence: TGTGCCAGCAGCTTAGTGACTAGCGGGAACTACGAGCAGTACTTC.

This clonotype appeared a few times. The chain carries TRBV29-1 and TRBJ2-7; 9 nucleotides agree with TRBD2. CDR1 SQVTM and CDR2 ANQGSEA come from the germline V gene. Trimming cost V 4 bases and J 0 bases; bases outside gene matches: 13. CDR3 length equals 17 residues. CDR3 in DNA: TGCAGCGTTGCGAGGTGGCTAGCGGGGCCTTCCTCCTACGAGCAGTACTTC. Translating it yields CSVARWLAGPSSYEQYF.

This rearrangement joins TRBV4-1 to TRBJ2-7, with TRBD1 matching 8 bases. This CDR3 has 14 amino acids. Germline CDR1 and CDR2: MGHRA and YSYEKL. J gave up 5 bases and V 6 bases, and 9 bases lay outside the gene matches. CDR3 bases: TGCGCCAGCAGTCTCGGACAGGGTCGAGACGAGCAGTACTTC. Translating gives CASSLGQGRDEQYF.

At least ten counts were recorded for this clonotype. The chain links TRBV10-3 to TRBJ2-5; possibly TRBD1 for D (6 bases). The V gene's germline CDR1 is ENHRY and CDR2 SYGVKD. Deletions cut 10 bases from V and 3 bases from J, with 15 bases between. The CDR3 runs to 13 residues. CDR3 DNA: TGTGCCACCGAACAGGGCGTGGAAGAGACCCAGTACTTC. This encodes CATEQGVEETQYF.

This clonotype has a handful of counts. V and J are TRBV7-9 and TRBJ2-2; tentatively, D is TRBD2 (5 bases). CDR3 size: 14 residues. Germline-derived CDR1 and CDR2 are SEHNR and FQNEAQ (reference sequence). Trimming left V 5 bases short and J 2 bases short, with 9 bases between. In DNA, the CDR3 is TGTGCCAGCAGCCCAGCGGTAAACACCGGGGAGCTGTTTTTT. It yields the protein CASSPAVNTGELFF.

The chain links TRBV20-1 to TRBJ2-5; D gene ambiguous. The CDR3 consists of 10 residues. Germline V gene data show CDR1 as DFQATT and CDR2 as SNEGSKA (reference sequence). V shed 4 bases and J shed 11 bases, with 11 bases lying between them. The chain's CDR3 is CSATPHRQYF. DNA for the CDR3: TGCAGTGCTACTCCCCACCGTCAGTACTTC.

The chain recombines TRBV5-1 with TRBJ2-7, with unresolved D. The CDR3 has 16 amino acids. Germline V gene data show CDR1 as SGHRS and CDR2 as YFSETQ. The V end lost 2 bases, the J end lost 3 bases, and 18 bases lay between the germline ends. The CDR3 DNA reads TGCGCCAGCAGCTTCGGTTCCTTTAACCCCCTCTACGAGCAGTACTTC. This translates into CASSFGSFNPLYEQYF.

This chain links TRBV20-1 with TRBJ1-1; the match to TRBD1 covers 8 bases. J gave up 2 bases and V 0 bases, and 20 bases lay outside the gene matches. CDR3 length: 20 residues. CDR1 and CDR2 (germline): DFQATT, SNEGSKA (reference sequence). CDR3 coding DNA: TGCAGTGCTAGAGATATCGGCAGGGGGCGCAGGGGGGGCTTAAACACTGAAGCTTTCTTT. This sequence encodes CSARDIGRGRRGGLNTEAFF.

This clonotype was counted ten times or more. This rearrangement joins TRBV3-1 to TRBJ1-1, with 7 bases identical to TRBD1. The trim removed 4 bases at V and 3 bases at J, leaving 5 bases unmatched. The CDR3 is made up of 14 amino acids. The V gene's germline CDR1 is LGHDT and CDR2 YNNKEL (reference sequence). The CDR3 nucleotides are TGTGCCAGCAGCCGGGGACAGCCTTACACTGAAGCTTTCTTT. This sequence encodes CASSRGQPYTEAFF.

A few counts support this clonotype. The chain has TRBV27 and TRBJ1-3, with D perhaps matching TRBD1 (5 bases). Germline V gene sequence: CDR1 MNHEY, CDR2 SMNVEV (reference sequence). This CDR3 spans 14 amino acids. With 10 bases removed from V and 5 bases from J, the gap between germline ends came to 18 bases. The CDR3 loop is CATAAGTSRNTIYF. DNA for the CDR3: TGTGCCACCGCCGCCGGGACGTCCCGAAACACCATATATTTT.

This clonotype was seen ten or more times. This chain links TRBV7-3 with TRBJ2-7; 8 bases line up with TRBD1. The CDR3 extends over 13 amino acids. Germline CDR1 and CDR2: SGHTA and FQGTGA. V trimming: 6 bases; J trimming: 3 bases; junction bases outside the gene matches: 4. The CDR3 nucleotides read TGTGCCAGCAGTGTCGACAGGGGCTACGAGCAGTACTTC. Amino acids: CASSVDRGYEQYF.

CDR3 protein: CASSFKTSNTGELFF. The CDR3 region has the DNA TGTGCCAGCAGCTTCAAAACTTCGAACACCGGGGAGCTGTTTTTT. V gene TRBV7-9 combines with J gene TRBJ2-2; D not resolved. This CDR3 is 15 amino acids long. Germline CDR1 and CDR2: SEHNR and FQNEAQ (reference sequence). The V gene lost 3 bases and the J gene lost 0 bases, with 8 bases spanning the gap.

There are a few counts of this clonotype. The chain employs TRBV10-3 and TRBJ2-2; TRBD2 agrees at 10 bases. Germline values: CDR1 ENHRY, CDR2 SYGVKD. V shed 0 bases and J 5 bases; nucleotides not matched to a gene: 3. This CDR3 region has 16 residues. The CDR3 loop is CAISESVGLATGELFF. The CDR3 bases are TGTGCCATCAGTGAGTCCGTGGGACTAGCGACCGGGGAGCTGTTTTTT.

A single count supports this clonotype. The gene calls are TRBV20-1 and TRBJ2-1; no reliable D call. Looked up from germline, CDR1 is DFQATT and CDR2 is SNEGSKA (reference sequence). V dropped 1 base and J dropped 0 bases, with 7 bases sitting between them. The CDR3 contains 14 residues. The chain's CDR3 is CSARAESSYNEQFF. The CDR3 DNA is TGCAGTGCTAGAGCGGAGAGCTCCTACAATGAGCAGTTCTTC.

The V and J genes are TRBV7-9 and TRBJ1-2; 10 bases map to TRBD1. CDR1 is SEHNR and CDR2 is FQNEAQ in the germline V gene (reference sequence). CDR3 size: 14 residues. V lost 5 bases to trimming and J lost 4 bases; unmatched junction nucleotides: 4. In DNA form, the CDR3 reads TGTGCCAGCAGCCCCGGGACAGGGGCCTATGGCTACACCTTC. Protein: CASSPGTGAYGYTF.

The CDR3 here is CASSYSTVRRLNTEAFF. CDR3 nucleotide sequence: TGTGCCAGCAGTTACTCGACGGTCCGCCGATTGAACACTGAAGCTTTCTTT. The genes are TRBV6-5 and TRBJ1-1; D unclear. The CDR3 length is 17 residues. V was trimmed by 0 bases and J by 0 bases, leaving 14 bases between them. Germline values: CDR1 MNHEY, CDR2 SVGAGI.

The chain recombines TRBV7-9 with TRBJ2-3; 8 bases align to TRBD1. The CDR3 spans 16 residues. CDR1 is SEHNR and CDR2 is FQNEAQ in the germline V gene (reference sequence). The ends lost 5 bases at V and 3 bases at J; junction bases unmatched: 10. CDR3 in amino acids: CASSPFLGQGTDTQYF. The CDR3 region has the DNA TGTGCCAGCAGCCCTTTTCTCGGACAGGGAACAGATACGCAGTATTTT.